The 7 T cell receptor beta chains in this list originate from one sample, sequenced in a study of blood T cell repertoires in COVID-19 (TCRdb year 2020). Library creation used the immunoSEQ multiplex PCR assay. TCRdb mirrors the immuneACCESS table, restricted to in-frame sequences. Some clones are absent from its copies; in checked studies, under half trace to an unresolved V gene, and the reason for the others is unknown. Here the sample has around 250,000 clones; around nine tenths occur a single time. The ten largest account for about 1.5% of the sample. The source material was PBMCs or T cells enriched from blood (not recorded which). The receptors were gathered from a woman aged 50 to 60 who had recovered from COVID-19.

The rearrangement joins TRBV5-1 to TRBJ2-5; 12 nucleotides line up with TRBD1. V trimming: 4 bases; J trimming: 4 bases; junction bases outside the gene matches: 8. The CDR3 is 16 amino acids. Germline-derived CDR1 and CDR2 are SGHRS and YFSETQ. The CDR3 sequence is CASSGRGQGALETQYF. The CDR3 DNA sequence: TGCGCCAGCAGCGGAAGGGGACAGGGGGCTCTAGAGACCCAGTACTTC.

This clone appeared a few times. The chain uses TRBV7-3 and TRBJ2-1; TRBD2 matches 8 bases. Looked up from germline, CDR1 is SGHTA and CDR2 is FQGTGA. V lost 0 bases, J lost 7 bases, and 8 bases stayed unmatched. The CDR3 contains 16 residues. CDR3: CASSLTSSGRGNEQFF. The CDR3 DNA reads TGTGCCAGCAGCTTAACGAGCAGCGGGAGAGGGAATGAGCAGTTCTTC. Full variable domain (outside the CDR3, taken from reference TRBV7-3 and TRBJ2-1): GAGVSQTPSNKVTEKGKYVELRCDPISGHTALYWYRQSLGQGPEFLIYFQGTGAADDSGLPNDRFFAVRPEGSVSTLKIQRTERGDSAVYLCASSLTSSGRGNEQFFGPGTRLTVL.

The chain's CDR3 is CASSRYTEAFF. In nucleotides, the CDR3 is TGTGCCAGCAGCCGGTACACTGAAGCTTTCTTT. The chain links TRBV6-5 to TRBJ1-1, with D unclear. CDR1 and CDR2 from the germline V gene are MNHEY and SVGAGI. Trimming cost V 6 bases and J 3 bases, with 5 bases left between them. The CDR3 totals 11 residues.

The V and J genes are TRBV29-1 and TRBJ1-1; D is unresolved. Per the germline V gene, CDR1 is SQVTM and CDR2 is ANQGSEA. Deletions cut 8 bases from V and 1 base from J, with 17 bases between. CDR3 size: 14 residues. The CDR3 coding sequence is TGCAGCATCTTGGGCGGGGATGAGAACACTGAAGCTTTCTTT. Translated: CSILGGDENTEAFF.

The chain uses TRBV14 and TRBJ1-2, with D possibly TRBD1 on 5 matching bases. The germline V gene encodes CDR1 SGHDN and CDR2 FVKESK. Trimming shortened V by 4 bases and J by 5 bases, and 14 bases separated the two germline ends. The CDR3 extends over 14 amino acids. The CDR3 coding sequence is TGTGCCAGCAGCCCCATCTCAGGGATATATGGCTACACCTTC. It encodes CASSPISGIYGYTF.

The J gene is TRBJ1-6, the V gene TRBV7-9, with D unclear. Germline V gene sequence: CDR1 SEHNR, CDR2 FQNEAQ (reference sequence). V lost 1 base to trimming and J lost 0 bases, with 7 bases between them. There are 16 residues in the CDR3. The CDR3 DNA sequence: TGTGCCAGCAGCTTAGGTGCTAGCTCCTATAATTCACCCCTCCACTTT. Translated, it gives CASSLGASSYNSPLHF.

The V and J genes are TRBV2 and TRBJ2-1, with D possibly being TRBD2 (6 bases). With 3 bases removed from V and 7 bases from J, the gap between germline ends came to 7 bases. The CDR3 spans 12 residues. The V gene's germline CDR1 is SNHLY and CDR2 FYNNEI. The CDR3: CASSETSNEQFF. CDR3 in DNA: TGTGCCAGCAGTGAGACTAGTAATGAGCAGTTCTTC.